The entry below describes one T cell receptor beta chain. As handled by the study authors: Reference gene primers were amplified, and this amplification served to estimate nucleated cell counts. The assay was immunoSEQ multiplex PCR, and TCRdb's table has in-frame clones only and misses some. That table supplies the V and J calls and clone size; D and trimming were determined from the DNA. This table holds about 140,000 clones, around nine tenths found once. The data were obtained in a study of blood T cell repertoires in COVID-19. About the research overall: Donors in the United States, Italy and Spain gave samples during acute or convalescent COVID-19. T cells, B-cell-depleted T cells, or PBMCs supplied cDNA or gDNA.

Between the trimmed V and J ends, which lost 0 bases and 4 bases, there was a span of 25 bases. In germline, CDR1 is MNHEY, CDR2 SVGEGT. The CDR3 is made up of 19 amino acids. The gene calls are TRBV6-2 or TRBV6-3 and TRBJ2-7; D is possibly TRBD1 (7 bases). The receptor comes from a woman aged 60-75 years with acute or convalescent COVID-19. The specimen was peripheral blood. The CDR3 DNA reads TGTGCCAGCAGTTACTCTTTCTTCGGAGGGGACAGAGGATCTTACGAGCAGTACTTC. Translating gives CASSYSFFGGDRGSYEQYF.